This entry lists 31 T cell receptor beta chains sequenced from one sample in a study of T cells in Graves' hyperthyroidism and ophthalmopathy. RNA transcripts yielded amplified TCR beta CDR3 regions. In the first-round RT-PCR of the TCR CDR3, the HTBI primer set was used. TCRdb re-called the multiplex PCR reads with MiXCR, one entry per CDR3 protein. The table has hundreds of thousands of distinct CDR3 sequences, about two fifths seen once. The sample was blood. The receptors were gathered from a man aged 18 to 30 with Graves' hyperthyroidism.

The sample holds many counts of this clonotype. An end of the junction differs from the germline gene, which may be a read error. CDR3 DNA: TGTGCTAGCAGCTTAGGACCGGGGGAAGAGCAGTACTTC. Amino acids: CASSLGPGEEQYF. The chain employs TRBV7-7 and TRBJ2-7; D perhaps matches TRBD2 (6 bases). The germline V gene has CDR1 SSHAT and CDR2 FNYEAQ (reference sequence). This CDR3 has 13 residues.

The chain combines TRBV25-1 with TRBJ2-7; TRBD1 aligns across 9 bases. The J segment lost 7 bases and the V segment lost 6 bases, leaving 7 bases of the junction unmatched. The CDR3 extends over 13 amino acids. Germline V gene data show CDR1 as MGHDK and CDR2 as SYGVNS. The CDR3 sequence: CASRRTGEGEQYF. In DNA, the CDR3 is TGTGCCAGCAGAAGGACAGGGGAAGGGGAGCAGTACTTC.

V and J are TRBV4-1 and TRBJ2-5; 13 bases map to TRBD2. Germline trimming cut 3 bases from V and 8 bases from J; bases unmatched to any gene: 3. This CDR3 comprises 14 residues. From germline, CDR1 is MGHRA and CDR2 YSYEKL. The chain's CDR3 is CASSHGTSGATQYF. As DNA, the CDR3 is TGCGCCAGCAGCCATGGGACTAGCGGGGCCACCCAGTACTTC.

This clonotype appeared many times. The chain employs TRBV15 and TRBJ2-2; D gene unclear. V was trimmed by 5 bases and J by 4 bases, leaving 11 bases between them. The CDR3 runs to 14 residues. Per the germline V gene, CDR1 is LNHNV and CDR2 is YYDKDF (reference sequence). In DNA form, the CDR3 reads TGTGCCACCAGCCCTAGTTGGGTCACCGGGGAGCTGTTTTTT. It encodes CATSPSWVTGELFF.

This clonotype was seen many times. This chain connects TRBV7-9 to TRBJ2-2; 9 bases match TRBD1. The germline CDR1 and CDR2 sequences are SEHNR and FQNEAQ (reference sequence). This CDR3 region has 15 residues. With 5 bases clipped from V and 9 bases from J, the junction kept 10 bases outside the gene matches. The CDR3, as DNA: TGTGCCAGCAGCGATTCGGGACAGGGTCGTTGGGAGCTGTTTTTT. Amino acids: CASSDSGQGRWELFF.

This clonotype was observed a handful of times. The rearrangement links TRBV5-1 to TRBJ2-7, with a weak D call TRBD2 (6 bases). This CDR3 spans 15 amino acids. Germline values: CDR1 SGHRS, CDR2 YFSETQ. V was clipped by 2 bases and J by 3 bases, with 15 bases between them. CDR3: CASSFAGGSNYEQYF. CDR3 bases: TGCGCCAGCAGCTTCGCCGGGGGAAGTAACTACGAGCAGTACTTC.

This clonotype was seen repeatedly, ten times or more. The chain recombines TRBV2 with TRBJ2-7, with D uncertain. Trimming shortened V by 8 bases and J by 0 bases, and 5 bases separated the two germline ends. This CDR3 has 11 amino acids. Germline CDR1 and CDR2: SNHLY and FYNNEI. CDR3 amino acids: CASPSSYEQYF. The CDR3 bases are TGTGCCAGCCCTAGCTCCTACGAGCAGTACTTC.

The chain couples TRBV27 to TRBJ1-6; a possible D gene is TRBD1 (6 bases). V was shortened by 5 bases and J by 2 bases, with 22 bases between the two germline ends. This CDR3 is built from 19 residues. From germline, CDR1 is MNHEY and CDR2 SMNVEV (reference sequence). The CDR3 DNA sequence: TGTGCCAGCAGTACAATATGGCAGATCGGGACAACCTATAATTCACCCCTCCACTTT. This codes for CASSTIWQIGTTYNSPLHF.

This clonotype occurred a few times. The V gene is TRBV6-6, the J gene TRBJ2-2; TRBD2 matches at 7 bases. The CDR3 has 15 residues. V lost 2 bases to trimming and J lost 3 bases; unmatched junction nucleotides: 3. The V gene's germline CDR1 is MNHNY and CDR2 SVGAGI (reference sequence). CDR3 protein: CASSYVGGDTGELFF. The CDR3 DNA reads as TGTGCCAGCAGTTACGTGGGGGGGGACACCGGGGAGCTGTTTTTT.

This clonotype was recorded many times. The chain has TRBV10-3 and TRBJ1-2; TRBD1 agrees at 8 bases. The CDR3 contains 15 residues. With V trimmed by 2 bases and J by 3 bases, 5 bases remained unmatched. Germline V gives CDR1 ENHRY, CDR2 SYGVKD. This CDR3 reads CAISEIGQGDYGYTF. The CDR3 DNA sequence: TGTGCCATCAGTGAGATAGGACAGGGAGACTATGGCTACACCTTC.

This clonotype came up a few times. The chain couples TRBV15 to TRBJ2-5; D tentatively reads TRBD1 or TRBD2 (6 bases each). TRBJ2-1 explains the end of the DNA better; the J call may be wrong. This CDR3 comprises 15 residues. Germline V gene sequence: CDR1 LNHNV, CDR2 YYDKDF (reference sequence). CDR3 protein: CATSRVEEGGNEQFF. The CDR3 DNA sequence: TGTGCCACCAGCAGAGTGGAGGAGGGGGGCAATGAGCAGTTCTTC.

As regards this clonotype: This may arise from a read error, as a much more abundant clone is one base away. It is likely a read error, because the conserved phenylalanine at the end of the CDR3 is missing. CDR3 sequence reads: CASIHGQGSGYTL. The CDR3 DNA follows: TGTGCCAGCATCCACGGGCAGGGGAGTGGCTACACCCTC. This chain joins TRBV12-3 or TRBV12-4 and TRBJ1-2; tentative D call: TRBD1 (6 bases). The CDR3 contains 13 residues. V lost 7 bases to trimming and J lost 7 bases, with 16 bases between them.

The V call is TRBV10-3, the J call TRBJ2-7; 8 bases are a match to TRBD2. CDR1 ENHRY and CDR2 SYGVKD come from the germline V gene. The CDR3 spans 14 residues. V lost 11 bases to trimming and J lost 2 bases; unmatched junction nucleotides: 11. CDR3: CASEPGGGAYEQYF. The CDR3 DNA is TGTGCCTCCGAACCGGGGGGGGGGGCCTACGAGCAGTACTTC.

This clonotype was found a few times. CDR3 sequence (DNA): TGCAGTGTTTGGGACGCTGGAAACACCATATATTTT. Protein product: CSVWDAGNTIYF. J is TRBJ1-3 and V is TRBV20-1, with a possible D match to TRBD1 (5 bases). V was pared by 7 bases and J by 2 bases, with 9 bases between. Germline lookup yields CDR1 DFQATT and CDR2 SNEGSKA (reference sequence). This CDR3 is built from 12 residues.

For the CDR3, the DNA is TGCGCCAGCAGCCTCGCAGGACTAGCGGGGGGACAAGAGACCCAGTACTTC. Translation: CASSLAGLAGGQETQYF. This chain uses TRBV4-1 with TRBJ2-5; 14 nucleotides line up with TRBD2. Germline trimming cut 4 bases from V and 2 bases from J; bases unmatched to any gene: 6. The CDR3 is 17 residues long. Germline CDR1 reads MGHRA; CDR2 reads YSYEKL.

By share, this clonotype ranks as medium-sized (0.01 to 0.1%). The chain uses TRBV6-5 and TRBJ1-2, with TRBD1 as a possible D gene (6 bases). The CDR3 consists of 14 residues. CDR1 and CDR2 (germline): MNHEY, SVGAGI. Trimming stripped 7 bases from V and 10 bases from J, with 22 bases between. CDR3 protein: CASIPSGGGYDYTF. CDR3 DNA: TGTGCCAGCATCCCCTCGGGAGGGGGGTACGACTACACCTTC.

This clonotype was detected a few times. At one boundary the junction diverges from the germline segment, which might be a read error. The V and J genes are TRBV7-9 and TRBJ2-5; 9 positions agree with TRBD2. The CDR3 totals 14 residues. CDR1 is SEHNR, CDR2 FQNEAQ, per germline (reference sequence). The CDR3 DNA follows: TGCGCCAGCAGTAACGGGACTAGCAGCGAGACCCAGTACTTC. It is translated as CASSNGTSSETQYF.

This clonotype was detected many times. The chain couples TRBV7-8 to TRBJ1-1; 8 positions agree with TRBD1. Germline lookup yields CDR1 SGHVS and CDR2 FQNEAQ. The CDR3 is 14 amino acids. V lost 4 bases and J lost 2; bases outside the gene matches: 3. The CDR3 nucleotides read TGTGCCAGCAGCTGGGACAGGACAAACACTGAAGCTTTCTTT. Translation gives CASSWDRTNTEAFF.

The rearrangement uses TRBV10-3 and TRBJ2-1; 10 nucleotides match TRBD2. From germline, CDR1 is ENHRY and CDR2 SYGVKD. V shed 4 bases and J 10 bases; nucleotides not matched to a gene: 4. The CDR3 covers 13 residues. In nucleotides, the CDR3 is TGTGCCATCAGTGGGGCTAGCGGGAGAGAGCAGTTCTTC. It translates to CAISGASGREQFF.

The chain is built from TRBV19 and TRBJ1-2; 9 positions match TRBD1. V lost 5 bases, J lost 4 bases, and 5 bases stayed unmatched. The CDR3 runs to 14 residues. Germline CDR1 LNHDA, CDR2 SQIVND (reference sequence). The DNA for the CDR3 is TGTGCCAGTAGTGAACAGGGGGCGCCCTATGGCTACACCTTC. This codes for CASSEQGAPYGYTF.

The rearrangement links TRBV7-2 to TRBJ2-7; D call uncertain. Germline loops: CDR1 SGHTA, CDR2 FQGNSA. With 11 bases removed from V and 4 bases from J, the gap between germline ends came to 15 bases. CDR3 length: 12 amino acids. CDR3 in DNA: TGTGCCTGGAGCTCCCTCGTTTACGAGCAGTACTTC. This gives the protein CAWSSLVYEQYF.

This clonotype was detected a few times. The chain joins TRBV25-1 to TRBJ2-2; TRBD1 agrees at 9 bases. The trim removed 6 bases at V and 5 bases at J, leaving 13 bases unmatched. CDR1 is MGHDK and CDR2 is SYGVNS in the germline V gene. This CDR3 spans 17 amino acids. The CDR3 region has the DNA TGTGCCAGCAGACCGGGACAGGGCGTCGTCGTGACCGGGGAGCTGTTTTTT. Its translation is CASRPGQGVVVTGELFF.

This sequence joins TRBV6-5 and TRBJ1-2; perhaps TRBD1 as D (6 bases). The CDR3 extends over 13 amino acids. Germline values: CDR1 MNHEY, CDR2 SVGAGI. Trimming removed 5 bases from V and 6 bases from J, with 13 bases in between. CDR3 DNA sequence: TGTGCCAGCAGTAGCGGGGGGGCCGATGGCTACACCTTC. Encoded protein: CASSSGGADGYTF.

Many counts were recorded for this clonotype. The chain employs TRBV20-1 and TRBJ1-1; 9 nucleotides match TRBD1. J was trimmed by 5 bases and V by 3 bases; bases with no gene match: 10. The CDR3 is 15 residues long. Germline V gene data show CDR1 as DFQATT and CDR2 as SNEGSKA (reference sequence). The CDR3 region is CSARLTGGWETEAFF. CDR3 DNA: TGCAGTGCTAGGCTGACAGGGGGATGGGAAACTGAAGCTTTCTTT.

The sample holds a few counts of this clonotype. The chain couples TRBV2 to TRBJ2-2; the D gene is possibly TRBD1 (7 bases). The CDR3 has 14 amino acids. V was trimmed by 4 bases and J by 7 bases, leaving 13 bases between them. Per the germline V gene, CDR1 is SNHLY and CDR2 is FYNNEI. The CDR3: CASSGYRGGGELFF. DNA for the CDR3: TGTGCCAGCAGTGGGTACAGGGGAGGCGGGGAGCTGTTTTTT.

This clonotype was seen many times. In DNA, the CDR3 is TGTGCCAGCAGCGCGGACAGGCGGCGGGAAAAACTGTTTTTT. It is translated as CASSADRRREKLFF. The chain uses TRBV7-9 and TRBJ1-4; 7 bases map to TRBD1. The ends lost 5 bases at V and 8 bases at J; junction bases unmatched: 8. From germline, CDR1 is SEHNR and CDR2 FQNEAQ (reference sequence). The CDR3 is made up of 14 amino acids.

This clonotype was detected only once. V is TRBV9 and J is TRBJ2-7; TRBD2 might be the D (6 bases). V shed 0 bases and J shed 6 bases, with 10 bases lying between them. The CDR3 runs to 13 residues. Germline loops: CDR1 SGDLS, CDR2 YYNGEE. DNA for the CDR3: TGTGCCAGCAGCGTAGGGGAGGTCCCCGAGCAGTACTTC. Amino acids: CASSVGEVPEQYF.

CDR3 loop: CASSGKQDTEAFF. The CDR3 DNA reads as TGTGCCAGCAGCGGGAAACAGGACACTGAAGCTTTCTTT. The rearrangement uses TRBV5-6 and TRBJ1-1; perhaps TRBD1 as D (5 bases). From germline, CDR1 is SGHDT and CDR2 YYEEEE. V lost 4 bases and J 3 bases, leaving 10 bases between the germline ends. This CDR3 comprises 13 residues.

The chain employs TRBV5-5 and TRBJ2-7; D unclear. Germline V lookup: CDR1 SGHKS, CDR2 YYEKEE (reference sequence). The germline V and J ends were trimmed by 6 bases and 0 bases, with 10 bases remaining between them. The CDR3 runs to 13 residues. This chain's CDR3 is CASTTPSSYEQYF. The CDR3 nucleotides are TGTGCCAGCACGACACCAAGCTCCTACGAGCAGTACTTC.

This chain connects TRBV20-1 to TRBJ1-1; possible D gene TRBD1, 6 bases. V dropped 3 bases and J dropped 0 bases, with 8 bases sitting between them. Germline V gene lookup returns CDR1 DFQATT and CDR2 SNEGSKA (reference sequence). The CDR3 consists of 13 residues. CDR3 sequence: CSASRGLNTEAFF. The CDR3, as DNA: TGCAGTGCTAGCAGGGGACTGAACACTGAAGCTTTCTTT.

This clonotype has just a few counts. The CDR3 nucleotides read TGTGCCAGCAGTGGAGGGATCTATGGCTACACCTTC. Translating it yields CASSGGIYGYTF. The J gene is TRBJ1-2, the V gene TRBV6-1, with D unresolved. V was pared by 4 bases and J by 4 bases, with 7 bases between. The CDR3 consists of 12 residues. The V gene's germline CDR1 is MNHNS and CDR2 SASEGT.